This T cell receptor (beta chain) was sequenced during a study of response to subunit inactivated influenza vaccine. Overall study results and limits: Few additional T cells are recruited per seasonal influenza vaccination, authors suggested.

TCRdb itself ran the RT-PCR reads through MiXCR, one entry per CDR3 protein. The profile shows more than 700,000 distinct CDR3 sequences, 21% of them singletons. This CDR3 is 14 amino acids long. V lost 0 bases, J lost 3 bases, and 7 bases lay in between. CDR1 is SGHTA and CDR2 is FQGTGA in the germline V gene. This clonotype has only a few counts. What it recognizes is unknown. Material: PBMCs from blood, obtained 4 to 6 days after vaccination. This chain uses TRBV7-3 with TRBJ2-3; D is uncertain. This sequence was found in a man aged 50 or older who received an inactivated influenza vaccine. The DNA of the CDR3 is TGTGCCAGCAGCTTAACGACGACAACAGATACGCAGTATTTT. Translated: CASSLTTTTDTQYF.